This T cell receptor beta chain was recorded in a study of T cells in Graves' hyperthyroidism and ophthalmopathy. Study details: The blood sample was taken at first diagnosis, before treatment began. General study findings and limits: Ophthalmopathy stood apart from stable hyperthyroidism in a 13 V-J model.

This clonotype was seen at least ten times. Its antigen is currently unknown. Using RNA transcripts as the source, TCR beta CDR3 regions were amplified. TCR CDR3 underwent first-round RT-PCR with the HTBI primer set. TCRdb recomputed calls from the multiplex PCR reads with MiXCR, one row per CDR3 protein. The sample contains 350,000 to 400,000 distinct CDR3 sequences, 19% of which appear only once. This CDR3 has 12 amino acids. V lost 3 bases and J lost 0, with 6 bases in between. CDR1 DFQATT and CDR2 SNEGSKA come from the germline V gene (reference sequence). The rearrangement joins TRBV20-1 to TRBJ2-7; D not certain. Sequenced: blood. The receptor comes from a woman under 30 with Graves' hyperthyroidism. The CDR3 loop is CSASEDSYEQYF. In DNA, the CDR3 is TGCAGTGCTAGCGAGGACTCCTACGAGCAGTACTTC.